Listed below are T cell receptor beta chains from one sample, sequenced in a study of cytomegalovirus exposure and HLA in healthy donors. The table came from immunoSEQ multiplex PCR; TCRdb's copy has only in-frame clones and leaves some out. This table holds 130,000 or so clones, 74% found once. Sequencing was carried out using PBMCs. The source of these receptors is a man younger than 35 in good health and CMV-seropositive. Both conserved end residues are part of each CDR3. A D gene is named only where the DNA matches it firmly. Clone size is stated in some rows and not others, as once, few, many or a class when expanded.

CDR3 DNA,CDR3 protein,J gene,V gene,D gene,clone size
TGTGCCATCAGCCGAGGCGTTGGCGGGGGCTCCTACGAGCAGTACTTC,CAISRGVGGGSYEQYF,TRBJ2-7,TRBV10-3,TRBD2,.
TGTGCCAGCAGTATGTCTCTACAGGGAACGGCTTTCTTT,CASSMSLQGTAFF,TRBJ1-1,TRBV6-5,.,.
TGCGCCAGCAGCCAATACTCCGGGACTAGCGGGTCCTACGAGCAGTACTTC,CASSQYSGTSGSYEQYF,TRBJ2-7,TRBV4-1,TRBD2,.
TGCGCCAGCAGGGAGAGCGGGGCCATCTCCTACGAGCAGTACTTC,CASRESGAISYEQYF,TRBJ2-7,TRBV5-1,TRBD2,.
TGTGCCAGCAAGTCAGGCAGTGGGAACACTGAAGCTTTCTTT,CASKSGSGNTEAFF,TRBJ1-1,TRBV6-1,.,few
TGCGCCAGCAGCCAGGGACATTCGAACACCGGGGAGCTGTTTTTT,CASSQGHSNTGELFF,TRBJ2-2,TRBV5-1,.,.
TGTGCCAGCAGCTACGACAGAGCCACTGAAGCTTTCTTT,CASSYDRATEAFF,TRBJ1-1,TRBV7-8,.,.
TGTGCCAGCAGCCAGGACCTTCTAGCGGGAGAGGCAGATACGCAGTATTTT,CASSQDLLAGEADTQYF,TRBJ2-3,TRBV4-2,TRBD2,.
TGTGCCAGCAGTTACGTCGGGGGCTACGAGCAGTACTTC,CASSYVGGYEQYF,TRBJ2-7,TRBV6-5,.,.
TGCAGCGTTTCCGGGACAGGGCACCAGCCCCAGCATTTT,CSVSGTGHQPQHF,TRBJ1-5,TRBV29-1,TRBD1,.
TGTGCCAGCGCCCCTTCCCAGGACTCGACCGGAGCCGGGGAGCTGTTTTTT,CASAPSQDSTGAGELFF,TRBJ2-2,TRBV7-3,.,.
TGTGCCAGCAGTAAACAGGGGGCCACTGAAGCTTTCTTT,CASSKQGATEAFF,TRBJ1-1,TRBV7-2,TRBD1,.
TGTGCCAGCAGTCCTCCGGGACTAGCCTACGAGCAGTACTTC,CASSPPGLAYEQYF,TRBJ2-7,TRBV27,TRBD2,.
TGTGCCATCAGTGACCGGACAGGGTCGGACCCCAACTATGGCTACACCTTC,CAISDRTGSDPNYGYTF,TRBJ1-2,TRBV10-3,TRBD1,few
TGCAGCGTCGCTAGCGGGAGGTCCGATACGCAGTATTTT,CSVASGRSDTQYF,TRBJ2-3,TRBV29-1,TRBD2,few
TGTGCCAGTAGTATTGGGACTAGGAATGAGCAGTTCTTC,CASSIGTRNEQFF,TRBJ2-1,TRBV19,TRBD2,.
TGTGCCAGCAGCTTAGGGACGGCGGGTGAGACCCAGTACTTC,CASSLGTAGETQYF,TRBJ2-5,TRBV7-8,.,.
TGTGCCAGCTCACCGAGCGGGGGGGCCTACAATGAGCAGTTCTTC,CASSPSGGAYNEQFF,TRBJ2-1,TRBV18,TRBD2,.
TGCGCCAGCAGCCCCGGGACAGGATTTAATCGGCAGTACTTC,CASSPGTGFNRQYF,TRBJ2-7,TRBV4-1,TRBD1,.
TGCAGCGTACAATGGACTAGCGGGGGCCAAGAGACCCAGTACTTC,CSVQWTSGGQETQYF,TRBJ2-5,TRBV29-1,TRBD2,.
TGTGCCAGCAGCAGGAGGGAACCAAAAAACATTCAGTACTTC,CASSRREPKNIQYF,TRBJ2-4,TRBV21-1,.,.
TGTGCCAGTAGTTCTAGGATCTTGGGCAGGGGCAGAAGTGGCTACACCTTC,CASSSRILGRGRSGYTF,TRBJ1-2,TRBV19,.,.
TGCAGCGTCGAGGGCGGCAGGAACGAGCAGTACTTC,CSVEGGRNEQYF,TRBJ2-7,TRBV29-1,.,.
TGTGCCTGTAACGGGGGGGGCCACGAGCAGTACTTC,CACNGGGHEQYF,TRBJ2-7,TRBV30,TRBD2,few
TGTGCCAGCAGCTTGGAACACAGCAATGAGCAGTTCTTC,CASSLEHSNEQFF,TRBJ2-1,TRBV5-4,.,.
TGTGCCAGCAGCGTAGTGGGGGCTTACACTGAAGCTTTCTTT,CASSVVGAYTEAFF,TRBJ1-1,TRBV9,.,.
TGCAGTGCTTCAAACTACGAGCAGTACTTC,CSASNYEQYF,TRBJ2-7,TRBV20-1,.,.
TGTGCCAGCAGTTTATCGGCGGGGGTTTTCGATGAGCAGTTCTTC,CASSLSAGVFDEQFF,TRBJ2-1,TRBV27,TRBD2,.
TGCGCCAGCAGCTTGGCACCGCAGTTCCACTCTGGGGCCAACGTCCTGACTTTC,CASSLAPQFHSGANVLTF,TRBJ2-6,TRBV5-1,.,.
TGTGCCAGCAGCCAGGGCCCAGGGGCCGGCTACACCTTC,CASSQGPGAGYTF,TRBJ1-2,TRBV7-3,.,.
TGTGCCACCAGGGGGCTGGGGAGCACAGATACGCAGTATTTT,CATRGLGSTDTQYF,TRBJ2-3,TRBV28,TRBD1,.
TGTGCCAGCAGCCAAGATCTGGGGCTAGCGGGGGACAATGAGCAGTTCTTC,CASSQDLGLAGDNEQFF,TRBJ2-1,TRBV14,TRBD2,once
TGTGCCATCCAACAGGATGAATTCGATACGCAGTATTTT,CAIQQDEFDTQYF,TRBJ2-3,TRBV10-3,.,.
TGTGCCAGCAGCTTAGGTGGGCAGGAGACTAATCGGCCCCAGCATTTT,CASSLGGQETNRPQHF,TRBJ1-5,TRBV7-2,.,.
TGTGCCAGCAGTACCACCGGGACAGGGTTGGGGGAGCTGTTTTTT,CASSTTGTGLGELFF,TRBJ2-2,TRBV9,TRBD1,once
TGTGCCAGCAGCCAAGGGTCTAGTAGAGATACGCAGTATTTT,CASSQGSSRDTQYF,TRBJ2-3,TRBV4-2,.,.
TGTGCCAGCAGCTCCGACTGGGGCAGGTTTAATGAAAAACTGTTTTTT,CASSSDWGRFNEKLFF,TRBJ1-4,TRBV7-2,.,.
TGTGCCAGCAGTCGGAGCGACGGTAACTATGGCTACACCTTC,CASSRSDGNYGYTF,TRBJ1-2,TRBV28,.,.
TGTGCTAGCAGCCCTATCTACGAGCAGTACTTC,CASSPIYEQYF,TRBJ2-7,TRBV7-7,.,.
TGTGCCAGTAGTATGGACAGGGGGCTGGTCGGGGAGCTGTTTTTT,CASSMDRGLVGELFF,TRBJ2-2,TRBV19,TRBD1,.
TGCGCCAGCAGCCCAACTACCGGACAGGGCAGCGAGCAGTACTTC,CASSPTTGQGSEQYF,TRBJ2-7,TRBV5-1,TRBD1,.
TGTGCCAGCAGCTTATTTCCAGGGACCTACGAGCAGTACTTC,CASSLFPGTYEQYF,TRBJ2-7,TRBV5-8,.,once
TGTGCCAGCAGCCCCTATAGCGGGAGGGGTGAGACCCAGTACTTC,CASSPYSGRGETQYF,TRBJ2-5,TRBV5-4,TRBD2,.
TGCGCCAGCAGCTTGATTAGCGAGCAAGAGACCCAGTACTTC,CASSLISEQETQYF,TRBJ2-5,TRBV5-1,.,.
TGCGCCAGCAGCTTCTTCGGGGGTCAAAACACTGAAGCTTTCTTT,CASSFFGGQNTEAFF,TRBJ1-1,TRBV5-1,.,.
TGTGCCAGTAGTATCGCCGGGAAAGCAAACTATGGCTACACCTTC,CASSIAGKANYGYTF,TRBJ1-2,TRBV19,.,.
TGTGCCAGCAGCTTGGGCGGGGAAGGGGAGCTGTTTTTT,CASSLGGEGELFF,TRBJ2-2,TRBV7-9,.,.
TGTGCCAGCAGCTTAGGCCAGGGAGATACGCAGTATTTT,CASSLGQGDTQYF,TRBJ2-3,TRBV7-9,.,.
TGTGCCAGCAGCCCGACAGGGAGTTCACCCCTCCACTTT,CASSPTGSSPLHF,TRBJ1-6,TRBV7-9,TRBD1,.
TGTGCCAGCAGTTCTGGACAGGGGGCGGTGCGGCAGTTCTTC,CASSSGQGAVRQFF,TRBJ2-1,TRBV28,TRBD1,.
TGTGCCAGCAGCTTCAATCGCCAGGGGGAGACCCAGTACTTC,CASSFNRQGETQYF,TRBJ2-5,TRBV7-9,.,.
TGTGCCAGCAGTTTGACGGGGGGCCACCTAGTGAACACTGAAGCTTTCTTT,CASSLTGGHLVNTEAFF,TRBJ1-1,TRBV28,.,.
TGTGCCAGCAGTTTTGTGGGAGGCACAGATACGCAGTATTTT,CASSFVGGTDTQYF,TRBJ2-3,TRBV28,.,.
TGTGCCAGCAGTCCCCAAGACAGGGTCGGCTACACCTTC,CASSPQDRVGYTF,TRBJ1-2,TRBV6-5,TRBD1,.
TGTGCCAGCAGCCCTCGGGACAGGGGCGTAGGGGACTATGGCTACACCTTC,CASSPRDRGVGDYGYTF,TRBJ1-2,TRBV9,TRBD1,once
TGTGCCAGTAGTATTGGAGGTGACTATGGCTACACCTTC,CASSIGGDYGYTF,TRBJ1-2,TRBV19,.,.
TGTGCCAGCAGTAGAGGACTAGCGGGGGACCAGTACTTC,CASSRGLAGDQYF,TRBJ2-7,TRBV6-6,TRBD2,.